The present T cell receptor beta chain was sequenced within a study of blood T cells in healthy people across ages. The authors ran a second PCR of about 6 to 12 cycles using a sample-barcoded 5' primer and a J-beta primer mix. TCRdb recomputed calls from the 5' RACE reads with MiXCR, one row per CDR3 protein. Among over 950,000 distinct CDR3 sequences, approximately 38% were seen once, and the ten largest hold around 13%. This clonotype was picked up a small number of times. What it binds is not known. General study findings and limits: Possibly, changes in expanded clonotypes were confounded because donor CMV status was unknown.

The CDR3 totals 14 residues. CDR1 is LGHNA, CDR2 YSLEER, per germline. Trimming cost V 4 bases and J 4 bases, with 13 bases left between them. This chain connects TRBV4-3 to TRBJ1-1; D perhaps matches TRBD1 (6 bases). The clonotype was recovered from a man between 18 and 35 years old in good health. The specimen was blood. Written as DNA, the CDR3 is TGCGCCAGCAGCCCACAGGGTGGGTTCACTGAAGCTTTCTTT. This gives the protein CASSPQGGFTEAFF.